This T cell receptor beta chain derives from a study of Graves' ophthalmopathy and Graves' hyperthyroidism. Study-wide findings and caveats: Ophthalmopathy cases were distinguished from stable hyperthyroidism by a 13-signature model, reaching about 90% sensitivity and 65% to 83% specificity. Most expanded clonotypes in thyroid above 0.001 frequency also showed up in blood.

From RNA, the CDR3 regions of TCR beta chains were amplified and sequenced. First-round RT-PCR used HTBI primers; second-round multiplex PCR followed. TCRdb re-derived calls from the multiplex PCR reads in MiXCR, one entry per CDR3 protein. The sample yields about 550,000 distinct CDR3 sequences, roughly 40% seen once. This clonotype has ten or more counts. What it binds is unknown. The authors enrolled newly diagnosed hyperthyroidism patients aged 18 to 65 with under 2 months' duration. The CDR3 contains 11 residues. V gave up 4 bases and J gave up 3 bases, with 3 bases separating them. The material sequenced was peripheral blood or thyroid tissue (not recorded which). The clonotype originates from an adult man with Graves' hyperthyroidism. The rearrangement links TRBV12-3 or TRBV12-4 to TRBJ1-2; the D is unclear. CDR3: CASSSDYGYTF. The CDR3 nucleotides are TGTGCCAGCAGTTCAGACTATGGCTACACCTTC.